The TCR beta chain described here comes from a study of T cells in narcolepsy. Across the whole study: Donors had narcolepsy type 1 or type 2, or were healthy controls.

A single count supports this clone. The CDR3 spans 15 residues. Germline loops: CDR1 GTSNPN, CDR2 SVGIG (reference sequence). J gave up 0 bases and V 8 bases, and 5 bases lay outside the gene matches. Sequencing used immunoSEQ multiplex PCR; TCRdb keeps in-frame clones, though not all of them. The sample includes some 29,000 clones, 70% to 90% seen only once; the top ten take roughly 0.89%. The TCR sequence derives from a human donor in good health. This chain links TRBV30 with TRBJ2-7; 15 bases align to TRBD2. The sequenced sample was memory (CD45RA-) CD4+ T cells from blood. The CDR3 nucleotides read TGTGCCGGCGGACTAGCGGGAGGGACCTCCTACGAGCAGTACTTC. This gives the protein CAGGLAGGTSYEQYF.